This TCR beta chain is from a study of blood T cell repertoires in COVID-19. Looking at the study overall: Sample material is recorded as cDNA or gDNA derived from T cells, B-cell-depleted T cells, or PBMCs.

Authors' data handling: The authors estimated nucleated cell counts from reference gene primer amplification. Sequencing used immunoSEQ multiplex PCR; TCRdb keeps in-frame clones, though not all of them. V and J calls and clone size are copied from that table; D and trimming were computed from the DNA. The profile shows about 310,000 clones, about 90% of them singletons. Everyone who took part was 18 to 89 years old, and they came from 24 US areas. Grouping used clinical history reported by participants in a survey and questionnaire. V shed 2 bases and J shed 6 bases, with 11 bases lying between them. Germline CDR1 and CDR2: MNHEY and SVGEGT. CDR3 length: 14 residues.

Material: PBMCs or T cells enriched from blood (not recorded which). The chain recombines TRBV6-2 or TRBV6-3 with TRBJ1-5, with D possibly TRBD1 on 5 matching bases. This clonotype originated in a woman between 18 and 29 years old with acute COVID-19. CDR3 bases: TGTGCCAGCAGTTACACGGGACTTGCTCAGCCCCAGCATTTT. Amino acid sequence: CASSYTGLAQPQHF.